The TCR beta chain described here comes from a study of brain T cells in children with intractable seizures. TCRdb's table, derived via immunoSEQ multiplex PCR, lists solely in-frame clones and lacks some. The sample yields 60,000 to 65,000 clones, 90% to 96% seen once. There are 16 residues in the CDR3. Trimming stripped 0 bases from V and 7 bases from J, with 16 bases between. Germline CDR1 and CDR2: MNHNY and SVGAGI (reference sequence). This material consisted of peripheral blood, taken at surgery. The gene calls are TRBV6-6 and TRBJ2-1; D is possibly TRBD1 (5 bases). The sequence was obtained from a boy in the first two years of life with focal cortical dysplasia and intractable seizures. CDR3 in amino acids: CASSYSSLGVSNEQFF. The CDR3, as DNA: TGTGCCAGCAGTTACTCGAGTCTAGGGGTCAGTAATGAGCAGTTCTTC.